These T cell receptor beta chains were read from a single sample in a study of regulatory T cells in long-lasting Graves disease. TCRdb reanalysed the multiplex PCR reads using MiXCR and keeps one entry per CDR3 protein. The sample holds fewer than 450,000 distinct CDR3 sequences, over 12% seen once. The same specimen was also included in a second study, on T cells in Graves' hyperthyroidism and ophthalmopathy.

This material consisted of peripheral blood mononuclear cells (PBMCs), taken at new diagnosis, from a patient treated with antithyroid drugs. The source is a woman aged 40 to 55 with Graves disease. The CDR3 runs from the conserved cysteine through the conserved F or W. D genes are given only for firm matches. Clone size is given for some rows only: seen once, a few or many times, or a class if the clone is expanded.

v_gene	j_gene	abundance	d_gene	CDR3nt	CDR3aa
TRBV9	TRBJ2-7	.	.	TGTGCCAGCAGCGAGACCTCTTTCCCCTACGAGCAGTACTTC	CASSETSFPYEQYF
TRBV6-1	TRBJ1-1	many	.	TGTGCCAGCAGCGCGGTGAGGGCCACTGAAGCTTTCTTT	CASSAVRATEAFF
TRBV20-1	TRBJ2-4	many	.	TGCAGTGCTAGTTTACAGCCCGGCGAAAACATTCAGTACTTC	CSASLQPGENIQYF
TRBV2	TRBJ2-1	many	TRBD1	TGTGCCAGCAGTTCCGACAGGGGGAGATTCAATGAGCAGTTCTTC	CASSSDRGRFNEQFF
TRBV2	TRBJ2-1	many	TRBD1	TGTGCCAGCACACAAGACAGGGCGAATGAGCAGTTCTTC	CASTQDRANEQFF
TRBV19	TRBJ2-1	many	.	TGTGCCAGCAGTCTGTCGGGGACCTACAATGAGCAGTTCTTC	CASSLSGTYNEQFF
TRBV7-9	TRBJ1-4	.	.	TGTGCCAGCAGGGGGGGCGAGGAAAAACTGTTTTTT	CASRGGEEKLFF
TRBV3-1	TRBJ1-1	.	.	TGTGCCAGCAGCCTTACCTTCGGGAACACTGAAGCTTTCTTT	CASSLTFGNTEAFF
TRBV5-1	TRBJ2-3	many	TRBD2	TGCGCCAGCAGCTTGGATCCTAGCGGGATCTCGACAGATACGCAGTATTTT	CASSLDPSGISTDTQYF
TRBV28	TRBJ2-7	many	.	TGTGCCAGCAGTTTACAAGGTTATGCCTACGAGCAGTACTTC	CASSLQGYAYEQYF
TRBV28	TRBJ1-4	.	.	TGTGCCAGCAAAATGGGGGGGGACTGGAAAAAACTGTTTTTT	CASKMGGDWKKLFF
TRBV19	TRBJ2-7	many	.	TGTGCCAGTCCCACACATCGGACAGCCGCCGACTACGAGCAGTACTTC	CASPTHRTAADYEQYF
TRBV12-3/TRBV12-4	TRBJ1-1	many	TRBD1	TGTGCCAGCAGTCTGGGGACAGCCGGGACTGAAGCTTTCTTT	CASSLGTAGTEAFF
TRBV13	TRBJ2-7	.	.	TGTGCCAGCAGCTTAGTGGTTAGCGGTTACGAGCAGTACTTC	CASSLVVSGYEQYF
TRBV11-3	TRBJ2-3	many	TRBD1	TGTGCCAGCAGCTTAGATGCCACGGACAGGGGGCGGACAGATACGCAGTATTTT	CASSLDATDRGRTDTQYF